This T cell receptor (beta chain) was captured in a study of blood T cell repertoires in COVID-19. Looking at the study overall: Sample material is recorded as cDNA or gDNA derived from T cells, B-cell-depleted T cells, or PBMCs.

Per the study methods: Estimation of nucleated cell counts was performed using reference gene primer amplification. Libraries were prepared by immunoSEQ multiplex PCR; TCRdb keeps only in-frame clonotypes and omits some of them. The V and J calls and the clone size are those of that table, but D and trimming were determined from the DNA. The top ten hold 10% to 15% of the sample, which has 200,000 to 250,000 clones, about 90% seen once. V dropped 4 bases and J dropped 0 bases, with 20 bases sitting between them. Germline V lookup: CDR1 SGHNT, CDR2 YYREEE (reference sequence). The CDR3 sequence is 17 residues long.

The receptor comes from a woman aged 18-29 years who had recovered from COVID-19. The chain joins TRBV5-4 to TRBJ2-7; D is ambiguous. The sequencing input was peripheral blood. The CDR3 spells CASSAASGNPLSYEQYF. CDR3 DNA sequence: TGTGCCAGCAGCGCCGCTTCGGGTAACCCCCTCTCCTACGAGCAGTACTTC. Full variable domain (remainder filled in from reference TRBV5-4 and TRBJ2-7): ETGVTQSPTHLIKTRGQQVTLRCSSQSGHNTVSWYQQALGQGPQFIFQYYREEENGRGNFPPRFSGLQFPNYSSELNVNALELDDSALYLCASSAASGNPLSYEQYFGPGTRLTVT.